This T cell receptor beta chain was retrieved from a study of blood T cell repertoires in COVID-19. Germline CDR1 SQVTM, CDR2 ANQGSEA. V lost 5 bases and J lost 0, with 4 bases in between. The CDR3 covers 11 residues. In its sample, this clone was seen a few times. The assay was immunoSEQ multiplex PCR, and TCRdb's table has in-frame clones only and misses some. Here the sample spans about 230,000 clones, roughly 84% being singletons. The sample comprised peripheral blood. V usage is TRBV29-1 and J usage is TRBJ1-2; D call uncertain. The receptor was isolated from a man in his forties or fifties with acute or convalescent COVID-19. The CDR3 here is CSVSANYGYTF. As DNA, the CDR3 is TGCAGCGTTTCCGCTAACTATGGCTACACCTTC.